This T cell receptor beta chain was obtained from a study of blood T cell repertoires in COVID-19. Some clones are missing from TCRdb's copy, which holds only in-frame ones; the method was immunoSEQ multiplex PCR. The profile covers approximately 91,000 clones, with more than 70% appearing a single time and approximately 25% taken by the ten largest. V lost 5 bases and J 5 bases, leaving 12 bases between the germline ends. The CDR3 length is 14 residues. Germline V gene lookup returns CDR1 SGHAT and CDR2 FQDESV (reference sequence). The rearrangement links TRBV11-1 to TRBJ1-4, with a tentative D call TRBD1 (5 bases). This clonotype was obtained from a man aged 65 to 79 with acute or convalescent COVID-19. The sequencing sample was made of peripheral blood. Here the CDR3 reads CASSRDSLNEKLFF. In nucleotides, the CDR3 is TGTGCCAGCAGCCGAGACAGCCTAAATGAAAAACTGTTTTTT.